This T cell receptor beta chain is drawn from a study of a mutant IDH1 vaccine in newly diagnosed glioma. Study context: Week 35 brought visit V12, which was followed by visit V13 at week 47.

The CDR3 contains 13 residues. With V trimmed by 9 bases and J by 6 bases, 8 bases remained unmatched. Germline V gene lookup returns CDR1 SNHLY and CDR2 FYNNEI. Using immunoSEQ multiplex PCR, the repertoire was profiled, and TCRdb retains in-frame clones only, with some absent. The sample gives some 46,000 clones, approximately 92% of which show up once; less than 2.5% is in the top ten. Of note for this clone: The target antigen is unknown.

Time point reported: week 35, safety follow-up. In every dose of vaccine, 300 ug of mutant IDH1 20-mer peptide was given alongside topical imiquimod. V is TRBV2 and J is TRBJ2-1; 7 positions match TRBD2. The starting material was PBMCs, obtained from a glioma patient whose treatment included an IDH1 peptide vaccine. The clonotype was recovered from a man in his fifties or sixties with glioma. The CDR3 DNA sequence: TGTGCCAGTTCGACTAGCAGACGCAATGAGCAGTTCTTC. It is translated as CASSTSRRNEQFF.